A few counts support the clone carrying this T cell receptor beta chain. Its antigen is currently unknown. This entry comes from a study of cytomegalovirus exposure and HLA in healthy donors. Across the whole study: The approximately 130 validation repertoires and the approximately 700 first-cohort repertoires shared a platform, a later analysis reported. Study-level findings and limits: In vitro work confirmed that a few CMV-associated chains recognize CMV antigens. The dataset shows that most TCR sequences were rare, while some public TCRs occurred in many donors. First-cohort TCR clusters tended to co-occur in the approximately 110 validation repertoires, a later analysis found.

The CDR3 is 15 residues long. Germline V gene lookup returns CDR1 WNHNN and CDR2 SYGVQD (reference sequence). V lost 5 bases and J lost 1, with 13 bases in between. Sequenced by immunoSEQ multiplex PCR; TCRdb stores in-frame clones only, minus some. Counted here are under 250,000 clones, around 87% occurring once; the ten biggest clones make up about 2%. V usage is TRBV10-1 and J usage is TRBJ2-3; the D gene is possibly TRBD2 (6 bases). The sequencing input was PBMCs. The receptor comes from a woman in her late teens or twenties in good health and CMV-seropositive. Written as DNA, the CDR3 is TGCGCCAGCAGTTCATGGGAGGCCGGCACAGATACGCAGTATTTT. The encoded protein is CASSSWEAGTDTQYF.